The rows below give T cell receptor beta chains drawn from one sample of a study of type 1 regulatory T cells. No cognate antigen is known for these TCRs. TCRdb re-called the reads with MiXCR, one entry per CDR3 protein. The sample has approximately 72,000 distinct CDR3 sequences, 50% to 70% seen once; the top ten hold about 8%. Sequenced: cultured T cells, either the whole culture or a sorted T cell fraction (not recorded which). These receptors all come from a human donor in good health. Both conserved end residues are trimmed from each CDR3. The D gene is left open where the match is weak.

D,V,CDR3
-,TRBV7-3,ASSLTREDEQY
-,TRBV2,ASTQDKRGSNQPQH
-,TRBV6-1,ASSEWGRNVV
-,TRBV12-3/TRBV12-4,ASRMTVKETQY
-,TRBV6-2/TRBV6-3,ATPPMTATYEQY
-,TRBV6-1,ASSAGAGWSETQY
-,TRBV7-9,ASSLAGTAEQY
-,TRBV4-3,ASSQDWGQAYEQY
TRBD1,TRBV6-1,ASSLMGQGAKQETQY
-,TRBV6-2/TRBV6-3,ASRPSAEGYT
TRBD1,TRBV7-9,ASSPGTGRNEQY
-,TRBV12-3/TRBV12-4,ASSLGGVGSPLH
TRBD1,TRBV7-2,ASSLDPGQGQY
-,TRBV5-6,ASSLRAGSHGYT
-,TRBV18,ASSPAGTYNEQF
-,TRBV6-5,ASSYSIQGIDTIY
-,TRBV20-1,SASGPQGSGANVLT
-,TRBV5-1,ASSPDPNRDAQH
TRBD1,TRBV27,ASSGVRDRGFNEQF
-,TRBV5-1,ATREFGNTGELF
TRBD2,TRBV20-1,SAPPPSGRFYEQF
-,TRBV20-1,SARVGPFEQF
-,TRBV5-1,ASSLDGGQPQH
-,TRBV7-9,ASSLEVRAIY
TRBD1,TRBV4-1,ASSQDQGQGNHEQY
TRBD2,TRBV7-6,ASSSSTSGRVNTGELF
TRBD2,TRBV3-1,ASSPSGRADEQY
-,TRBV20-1,SASPVVESGSTDTQY
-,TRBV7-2,ASSQNGRTDTQY
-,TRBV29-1,SVEDGSDNEQF
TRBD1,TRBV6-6,ASSPGTEETQY
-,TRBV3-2,ASSLWSSGSLEDTQY
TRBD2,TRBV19,ASSIDGGSPYNEQF
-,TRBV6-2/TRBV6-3,ASSYSVSGYYEQY
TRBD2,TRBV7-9,ASGTSGSFAQY
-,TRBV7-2,ASSTQTAHQETQY